In its sample, the clone carrying this TCR beta chain was seen a few times. Its antigen remains unknown. The data stem from a study of identical twins. Broader study findings: Insertion counts were lower in abundant cord blood beta clonotypes, a trend that memory repertoires did not show. Interpretation of the results relied on cross-sectional statistical analysis and not on following the same donors.

Germline CDR1 reads MNHEY; CDR2 reads SMNVEV (reference sequence). Germline trimming cut 1 base from V and 5 bases from J; bases unmatched to any gene: 6. The CDR3 has 16 amino acids. Every sampled donor was Caucasian and healthy. One entry per CDR3 protein, called by TCRdb with MiXCR from the 5' RACE reads. The sample includes hundreds of thousands of distinct CDR3 sequences, more than 6.5% seen only once; the top ten take roughly 0.9%. The sample was also reused in another study, on yellow fever vaccine responses in identical twins. This second study says: Twins' vaccine T cell responses were reported to seem partly convergent and partly personalized.

The sample comprised PBMCs. The sequence came from a woman between 18 and 29 years old in good health. The V call is TRBV27, the J call TRBJ2-3, with 10 bases aligning to TRBD2. The CDR3 DNA sequence: TGTGCCAGCAGTTTATTGGCTAGCGGGAGTTTAGATACGCAGTATTTT. Residues: CASSLLASGSLDTQYF.